This entry lists 26 T cell receptor beta chains sequenced from one sample in a study of shared clonotypes between healthy human individuals. Here immunoSEQ multiplex PCR was the method, and the copy in TCRdb shows in-frame clones only, minus some. The repertoire holds 650,000 to 750,000 clones, with around 72% as singletons. The sequencing sample was made of memory CD4+ T cells sorted from blood. The subset: CD45RA-negative fraction. The receptors were sampled from a woman aged 25 to 39 in good health.

The rearrangement joins TRBV7-6 to TRBJ2-1, with TRBD1 as a possible D gene (5 bases). Germline V CDR1 and CDR2: SGHVS, FNYEAQ. Trimming cost V 1 base and J 4 bases, with 11 bases left between them. The CDR3 spans 15 residues. CDR3 nucleotide sequence: TGTGCCAGCAGCTTAGATCGGGCAGGGTACAATGAGCAGTTCTTC. Protein sequence: CASSLDRAGYNEQFF.

The chain recombines TRBV7-9 with TRBJ1-1; D unclear. The CDR3 spans 14 residues. V was clipped by 5 bases and J by 2 bases, with 12 bases between them. CDR1 SEHNR and CDR2 FQNEAQ come from the germline V gene (reference sequence). The CDR3 is CASSLHSINTEAFF. CDR3 nucleotide sequence: TGTGCCAGCAGCCTACACTCGATTAACACTGAAGCTTTCTTT.

The chain uses TRBV7-8 and TRBJ1-1, with D possibly matching TRBD1 (6 bases). V was trimmed by 5 bases and J by 11 bases, leaving 27 bases between them. Germline CDR1 SGHVS, CDR2 FQNEAQ. The CDR3 is 16 amino acids. CDR3 amino acids: CASSPTTGTKVFGAFF. The CDR3 DNA sequence: TGTGCCAGCAGCCCTACTACCGGGACAAAAGTTTTTGGCGCTTTCTTT.

V is TRBV27 and J is TRBJ1-5, with 9 bases aligning to TRBD1. After removal of 6 bases from V and 0 bases from J, the junction contained 15 bases not matched to a gene. Germline values: CDR1 MNHEY, CDR2 SMNVEV (reference sequence). This CDR3 is 19 amino acids long. This chain's CDR3 is CASRRRGQGQSYSNQPQHF. CDR3 nucleotide sequence: TGTGCCAGCAGGAGGCGGGGACAGGGCCAGTCCTATAGCAATCAGCCCCAGCATTTT.

The chain combines TRBV28 with TRBJ1-2; a weak D match, TRBD1 (6 bases). V dropped 1 base and J dropped 7 bases, with 10 bases sitting between them. The germline CDR1 and CDR2 sequences are MDHEN and SYDVKM. The CDR3 is 13 amino acids. Here the CDR3 DNA reads TGTGCCAGCAGTTTATCCGGGACATCTGGCTACACCTTC. Translating it yields CASSLSGTSGYTF.

This clone was seen a handful of times. The gene calls are TRBV20-1 and TRBJ1-2, with a possible D match to TRBD1 (6 bases). CDR3 length: 11 residues. CDR1 and CDR2 from the germline V gene are DFQATT and SNEGSKA (reference sequence). With 6 bases removed from V and 8 bases from J, the gap between germline ends came to 13 bases. The chain's CDR3 is CSATRGSGYTF. For the CDR3, the DNA is TGCAGTGCCACCAGGGGAAGCGGCTACACCTTC.

This clone was seen repeatedly, ten times or more. V gene TRBV5-1 combines with J gene TRBJ2-1, with D tentatively TRBD1 (5 bases). V lost 3 bases and J lost 4, with 14 bases in between. From germline, CDR1 is SGHRS and CDR2 YFSETQ. The CDR3 loop spans 15 amino acids. The CDR3 DNA sequence: TGCGCCAGCAGCTCCGACAGTAACGGTTACAATGAGCAGTTCTTC. Translation: CASSSDSNGYNEQFF. Together with reference TRBV5-1 and TRBJ2-1, the CDR3 gives the full variable domain: KAGVTQTPRYLIKTRGQQVTLSCSPISGHRSVSWYQQTPGQGLQFLFEYFSETQRNKGNFPGRFSGRQFSNSRSEMNVSTLELGDSALYLCASSSDSNGYNEQFFGPGTRLTVL.

The chain uses TRBV2 and TRBJ2-3; D unclear. The V gene's germline CDR1 is SNHLY and CDR2 FYNNEI. This CDR3 contains 10 residues. Trimming left V 5 bases short and J 5 bases short, with 2 bases between. CDR3 nucleotides: TGTGCCAGCAGTTTAGATACGCAGTATTTT. Protein product: CASSLDTQYF.

This clone has just a few counts. This chain connects TRBV29-1 to TRBJ2-5; 7 positions match TRBD2. J lost 5 bases, V lost 7 bases, and 10 bases had no gene match. This CDR3 comprises 13 residues. The germline gives CDR1 SQVTM, CDR2 ANQGSEA. The CDR3 reads CSAVLASMETQYF. The DNA of the CDR3 is TGCAGCGCCGTACTAGCGTCCATGGAGACCCAGTACTTC. Variable domain in full (rest from reference TRBV29-1 and TRBJ2-5): SAVISQKPSRDICQRGTSLTIQCQVDSQVTMMFWYRQQPGQSLTLIATANQGSEATYESGFVIDKFPISRPNLTFSTLTVSNMSPEDSSIYLCSAVLASMETQYFGPGTRLLVL.

V and J are TRBV28 and TRBJ2-7; 11 bases line up with TRBD2. The germline CDR1 and CDR2 sequences are MDHEN and SYDVKM. This CDR3 is built from 17 residues. The V and J ends lost 8 bases and 0 bases, in that order; junction bases with no gene match: 12. Here the CDR3 DNA reads TGTGCCAGCTATCCTGGTAGCGGGGGGGTTAGCTCCTACGAGCAGTACTTC. It is translated as CASYPGSGGVSSYEQYF.

This clone has just a few counts. The chain combines TRBV5-8 with TRBJ1-5, with a weak D call TRBD1 (6 bases). V shed 4 bases and J shed 0 bases, with 17 bases lying between them. This CDR3 has 17 amino acids. CDR1 is SGHTS, CDR2 YDEGEE, per germline. The DNA for the CDR3 is TGTGCCAGCAGCCCGGGGGGGCAGAGTCTTAGCAATCAGCCCCAGCATTTT. Protein sequence: CASSPGGQSLSNQPQHF.

The CDR3 reads CASSVDGQGYYNEQFF. CDR3 nucleotide sequence: TGTGCCAGCAGCGTAGACGGACAGGGTTACTACAATGAGCAGTTCTTC. The V and J genes are TRBV9 and TRBJ2-1, with 8 positions matching TRBD1. Germline values: CDR1 SGDLS, CDR2 YYNGEE. CDR3 length equals 16 residues. V shed 0 bases and J 3 bases; nucleotides not matched to a gene: 5.

This clone was counted a single time. CDR3: CASSGQPPRYGYTF. The CDR3 nucleotides are TGCGCCAGCAGTGGACAGCCGCCTCGCTATGGCTACACCTTC. The chain recombines TRBV10-2 with TRBJ1-2; D possibly corresponds to TRBD1 (5 bases). Germline lookup yields CDR1 WSHSY and CDR2 SAAADI. V gave up 4 bases and J gave up 4 bases, with 13 bases separating them. The CDR3 spans 14 residues.

In its sample, this clone was seen a few times. J is TRBJ2-1 and V is TRBV11-3; 10 bases match TRBD1. This CDR3 spans 15 amino acids. Germline V gives CDR1 SGHNT, CDR2 YENEEA. V was clipped by 5 bases and J by 5 bases; unmatched bases: 6. CDR3 DNA: TGTGCCAGCAGCGTCGGACAGGGGGGTAACAATGAGCAGTTCTTC. It specifies CASSVGQGGNNEQFF. The full variable domain, its missing parts supplied by reference TRBV11-3 and TRBJ2-1, is EAGVVQSPRYKIIEKKQPVAFWCNPISGHNTLYWYLQNLGQGPELLIRYENEEAVDDSQLPKDRFSAERLKGVDSTLKIQPAELGDSAVYLCASSVGQGGNNEQFFGPGTRLTVL.

This clone was observed a single time. Other DNA sequences within the sample encode an identical CDR3. The chain is built from TRBV7-3 and TRBJ2-7, with 11 bases that match TRBD2. V lost 3 bases to trimming and J lost 2 bases; unmatched junction nucleotides: 0. The CDR3 runs 14 residues. Germline lookup yields CDR1 SGHTA and CDR2 FQGTGA. Here the CDR3 DNA reads TGTGCCAGCAGCTTGACTAGCGGGGCCTACGAGCAGTACTTC. Protein: CASSLTSGAYEQYF.

V usage is TRBV6-1 and J usage is TRBJ1-5; 8 bases map to TRBD1. The CDR3 is made up of 14 amino acids. V shed 6 bases, J shed 8 bases, and the junction held 9 bases outside the gene matches. Germline V gives CDR1 MNHNS, CDR2 SASEGT. The CDR3 DNA reads as TGTGCCAGCAGCTTAACAGGGGGAGACGAGCCCCAGCATTTT. Its protein is CASSLTGGDEPQHF.

The chain recombines TRBV5-1 with TRBJ2-7; TRBD1 aligns across 9 bases. Trimming cost V 6 bases and J 8 bases; bases outside gene matches: 12. The germline gives CDR1 SGHRS, CDR2 YFSETQ. CDR3 length equals 14 residues. CDR3 sequence: CASTPSGQGEKQYF. The CDR3 DNA reads TGCGCCAGCACCCCATCGGGACAGGGTGAAAAGCAGTACTTC.

This rearrangement joins TRBV5-1 to TRBJ2-1; TRBD1 is a possible D gene (5 bases). Looked up from germline, CDR1 is SGHRS and CDR2 is YFSETQ. V was clipped by 3 bases and J by 8 bases, with 18 bases between them. The CDR3 runs 15 residues. CDR3 DNA sequence: TGCGCCAGCAGCTGGCAGGGAACGTTTATGGATGAGCAGTTCTTC. Translating gives CASSWQGTFMDEQFF.

The V gene is TRBV5-1, the J gene TRBJ2-5; 7 bases are a match to TRBD1. The J call may be incorrect, as the DNA end agrees better with TRBJ2-7. This CDR3 comprises 14 residues. Germline V lookup: CDR1 SGHRS, CDR2 YFSETQ. The CDR3 spells CASGPDRVPYEQYF. The CDR3 DNA reads as TGCGCCAGCGGCCCCGACAGGGTCCCCTACGAGCAGTACTTC.

The DNA of the CDR3 is TGTGCCTGGAACCCAGGGTACGATACGCAGTATTTT. Translation: CAWNPGYDTQYF. This chain connects TRBV30 to TRBJ2-3; D might be TRBD1 (5 bases). Germline values: CDR1 GTSNPN, CDR2 SVGIG (reference sequence). The CDR3 has 12 residues. V was clipped by 4 bases and J by 6 bases, with 11 bases between them.

V gene TRBV5-1 combines with J gene TRBJ1-4; tentatively, D is TRBD1 (5 bases). The CDR3 totals 16 residues. CDR1 SGHRS and CDR2 YFSETQ come from the germline V gene. The V end was cut by 0 bases, the J end by 1 base, with 10 bases between. In DNA, the CDR3 is TGCGCCAGCAGCTTGGACTCTGGGGGAACTAATGAAAAACTGTTTTTT. It is translated as CASSLDSGGTNEKLFF.

Worth noting for this clone: Other DNA sequences in this specimen translate into the identical CDR3. This chain connects TRBV7-2 to TRBJ2-7; TRBD2 is a possible D gene (6 bases). V lost 5 bases, J lost 4 bases, and 9 bases lay in between. The germline V gene has CDR1 SGHTA and CDR2 FQGNSA. This CDR3 has 12 amino acids. CDR3 nucleotide sequence: TGTGCCAGCAGCCCGGCGGGGTACGAGCAGTACTTC. It yields the protein CASSPAGYEQYF.

V is TRBV27 and J is TRBJ1-5, with D maybe TRBD1 (5 bases). Germline V gene lookup returns CDR1 MNHEY and CDR2 SMNVEV (reference sequence). The CDR3 is 13 residues long. The ends were cut back, 1 base at V and 11 bases at J, with 12 bases in the middle. Written as DNA, the CDR3 is TGTGCCAGCAGTTTATTCTCAGGGATGGCCCAGCATTTT. Its protein product is CASSLFSGMAQHF.

The chain couples TRBV30 to TRBJ1-3; possibly TRBD1 for D (5 bases). The CDR3 totals 13 residues. V lost 2 bases and J 2 bases, leaving 7 bases between the germline ends. The germline V gene encodes CDR1 GTSNPN and CDR2 SVGIG (reference sequence). The CDR3 DNA is TGTGCCTGGAGTTCGGGACCTGGAAACACCATATATTTT. Its translation is CAWSSGPGNTIYF.

The chain recombines TRBV5-1 with TRBJ2-7; 10 nucleotides line up with TRBD2. Germline-derived CDR1 and CDR2 are SGHRS and YFSETQ. V was clipped by 3 bases and J by 2 bases; unmatched bases: 5. This CDR3 is 15 amino acids long. The CDR3 nucleotides read TGCGCCAGCAGCTCAACTAGCGGGATGACCTACGAGCAGTACTTC. It is translated as CASSSTSGMTYEQYF.

The V and J genes are TRBV29-1 and TRBJ2-1; D gene unclear. With 2 bases removed from V and 4 bases from J, the gap between germline ends came to 9 bases. Per germline, CDR1 SQVTM and CDR2 ANQGSEA. CDR3 length equals 13 residues. Written as DNA, the CDR3 is TGCAGCGTTGAACTGGCACGGTACAATGAGCAGTTCTTC. This encodes CSVELARYNEQFF.